The rows below give T cell receptor beta chains drawn from one sample of a study of cytomegalovirus exposure and HLA in healthy donors. The data were produced by immunoSEQ multiplex PCR, yet TCRdb's version contains in-frame clones alone and is incomplete. The table has 160,000 or so clones, 60% to 80% seen once. Sequenced material: PBMCs. The receptors were gathered from a man aged 40-50 years in good health and CMV-seropositive. Each CDR3 is given without its conserved first and last residue. Each record gives: CDR3 protein, J gene, V gene, D gene. A D gene is named only where the DNA matches it firmly.

ASSLGAGGPLPYEQY | TRBJ2-7 | TRBV5-1 | TRBD2
ASSELSGANGLT | TRBJ2-6 | TRBV2 | -
ASSVGSYNEQY | TRBJ2-7 | TRBV9 | -
ASNNRGVGGYT | TRBJ1-2 | TRBV6-5 | -
ASSIREQLNTEAF | TRBJ1-1 | TRBV6-6 | -
ASSTHQGLSNQPQH | TRBJ1-5 | TRBV28 | -
ATSRDPPGLAAFTAPVHNEQF | TRBJ2-1 | TRBV15 | TRBD2
ASSEGGRVGDTQY | TRBJ2-3 | TRBV10-1 | TRBD2
AWSRQGGLVGYT | TRBJ1-2 | TRBV30 | TRBD1
ASSKGGTQPQH | TRBJ1-5 | TRBV27 | -
ASSVVGTSGRDEQF | TRBJ2-1 | TRBV9 | TRBD2
SVGGASYEQY | TRBJ2-7 | TRBV29-1 | -
ASSFGQAEPGNTIY | TRBJ1-3 | TRBV18 | TRBD1
SVELGTGGLKKLF | TRBJ1-4 | TRBV29-1 | -
ASSPQLIQETQY | TRBJ2-5 | TRBV5-6 | -
ASSQRQGGAYEQY | TRBJ2-7 | TRBV28 | TRBD1
SVVQDTYNEQF | TRBJ2-1 | TRBV29-1 | -
ASSSHPLRGNTEAF | TRBJ1-1 | TRBV27 | -
ASSLESRGGYT | TRBJ1-2 | TRBV7-9 | -
ASFPQGASNTEAF | TRBJ1-1 | TRBV28 | TRBD1
ASSLGMASGDYEQY | TRBJ2-7 | TRBV7-9 | TRBD2
ASSPGLGSYNEQF | TRBJ2-1 | TRBV14 | TRBD2
ASSLYGSPYNEQF | TRBJ2-1 | TRBV5-6 | -
ASSLPGSAYGYT | TRBJ1-2 | TRBV28 | -
ASSFDPGSNQPQH | TRBJ1-5 | TRBV5-1 | -
ASSQEWRTNTGELF | TRBJ2-2 | TRBV4-1 | -
ASSSDRGSGNTIY | TRBJ1-3 | TRBV6-5 | TRBD1
ATSTNRRGLLWGGYT | TRBJ1-2 | TRBV15 | -
ASSSGDRDGYT | TRBJ1-2 | TRBV5-1 | TRBD1
ASSQLTSGINTGELF | TRBJ2-2 | TRBV7-9 | TRBD2
ASSDYDGGEQF | TRBJ2-1 | TRBV6-4 | -
SPTGDSGANVLT | TRBJ2-6 | TRBV29-1 | -
ASSTRTAISYNEQF | TRBJ2-1 | TRBV7-2 | -
ASSERTGGATYEQY | TRBJ2-7 | TRBV10-1 | TRBD1
ASSRLPTFITDTQY | TRBJ2-3 | TRBV19 | -
ASSLDPQGGPTGELF | TRBJ2-2 | TRBV11-2 | TRBD1
ASSLNPLAGEEMVREY | TRBJ2-7 | TRBV7-3 | TRBD2
ASSSVFRLQSGANVLT | TRBJ2-6 | TRBV28 | -
ASSLYSGADTEAF | TRBJ1-1 | TRBV5-6 | -
ASSDSSSFGVVTKNIQY | TRBJ2-4 | TRBV6-4 | -